One and the same sample provided the 20 T cell receptor beta chains below, sequenced in a study of shared clonotypes between healthy human individuals. The table came from immunoSEQ multiplex PCR; TCRdb's copy has only in-frame clones and leaves some out. The data contain a few million clones, more than 80% of them singletons. Specimen: naive CD4+ T cells sorted from blood. Subset meaning: CD45RA+ positively selected. Source of these receptors: a man aged 18 to 35 in good health.

In this sample, this clone turned up once. CDR3 sequence reads: CASSSSGLRNEKLFF. The CDR3 nucleotides are TGTGCCAGCAGCTCCTCGGGACTGCGTAATGAAAAACTGTTTTTT. This chain joins TRBV11-2 and TRBJ1-4, with D perhaps matching TRBD1 (5 bases). Germline CDR1 SGHAT, CDR2 FQNNGV. CDR3 length equals 15 residues. Trimming pared 4 bases from V and 4 bases from J, leaving 13 bases between.

This chain joins TRBV4-1 and TRBJ1-4, with 9 bases fitting TRBD1. This CDR3 spans 15 amino acids. The V and J ends lost 7 bases and 4 bases, in that order; junction bases with no gene match: 7. Germline V gene lookup returns CDR1 MGHRA and CDR2 YSYEKL. CDR3 nucleotide sequence: TGCGCCAGCAAAAGTACAGGGGGCGGTAATGAAAAACTGTTTTTT. It translates to CASKSTGGGNEKLFF.

The table lists this clone with a count of one. The chain links TRBV7-2 to TRBJ1-2; the D gene is possibly TRBD1 (6 bases). V lost 7 bases and J lost 4, with 19 bases in between. Germline V gene lookup returns CDR1 SGHTA and CDR2 FQGNSA. The CDR3 extends over 15 amino acids. CDR3 amino acids: CASNAGGGHGYGYTF. The CDR3 DNA reads TGTGCCAGCAACGCCGGAGGGGGGCACGGCTATGGCTACACCTTC. The full variable domain, rest sourced from reference TRBV7-2 and TRBJ1-2, is GAGVSQSPSNKVTEKGKDVELRCDPISGHTALYWYRQSLGQGLEFLIYFQGNSAPDKSGLPSDRFSAERTGGSVSTLTIQRTQQEDSAVYLCASNAGGGHGYGYTFGSGTRLTVV.

V is TRBV19 and J is TRBJ2-2; 7 nucleotides match TRBD1. CDR3 length equals 15 residues. Germline CDR1 reads LNHDA; CDR2 reads SQIVND (reference sequence). V lost 3 bases and J lost 8; bases outside the gene matches: 9. CDR3 coding DNA: TGTGCCAGTAGTATCCTATCAGGGGGTCGAGGGGAGCTGTTTTTT. Protein sequence: CASSILSGGRGELFF.

The table lists this clone with a count of one. The CDR3: CASTSGLAGLNEQFF. CDR3 coding DNA: TGTGCCAGCACTTCTGGACTAGCGGGACTCAATGAGCAGTTCTTC. The chain uses TRBV6-5 and TRBJ2-1, with 12 bases fitting TRBD2. The CDR3 is 15 amino acids. The trim removed 7 bases at V and 6 bases at J, leaving 7 bases unmatched. Germline V gene sequence: CDR1 MNHEY, CDR2 SVGAGI.

This chain connects TRBV18 to TRBJ1-1, with D perhaps TRBD1 (6 bases). CDR3 length equals 14 residues. Trimming pared 3 bases from V and 0 bases from J, leaving 8 bases between. Germline V gives CDR1 KGHSH, CDR2 LQKENI. The CDR3 loop is CASSPGTMNTEAFF. The CDR3 DNA reads TGTGCCAGCTCACCGGGGACAATGAACACTGAAGCTTTCTTT.

Details on this clone: Additional DNA sequences in this sample encode the identical CDR3. The chain employs TRBV28 and TRBJ1-5; TRBD1 matches at 7 bases. The CDR3 has 15 amino acids. Unmatched junction bases numbered 4, after V lost 5 bases and J lost 0 bases. Germline V gene sequence: CDR1 MDHEN, CDR2 SYDVKM. CDR3 amino acids: CASSPTGYSNQPQHF. In DNA form, the CDR3 reads TGTGCCAGCAGTCCGACAGGGTATAGCAATCAGCCCCAGCATTTT.

The chain is built from TRBV5-8 and TRBJ1-2; D remains ambiguous. CDR3 length: 13 residues. Trimming took 3 bases from V and 4 from J, leaving 10 bases between them. The germline V gene has CDR1 SGHTS and CDR2 YDEGEE. The CDR3 DNA sequence: TGTGCCAGCAGCTCCTCACAGTTCTATGGCTACACCTTC. Translating it yields CASSSSQFYGYTF. Drawing the rest from reference TRBV5-8 and TRBJ1-2, the complete variable domain is EAGVTQSPTHLIKTRGQQATLRCSPISGHTSVYWYQQALGLGLQFLLWYDEGEERNRGNFPPRFSGRQFPNYSSELNVNALELEDSALYLCASSSSQFYGYTFGSGTRLTVV.

The chain has TRBV19 and TRBJ1-5; D is unclear. This CDR3 region has 15 residues. V was pared by 5 bases and J by 0 bases, with 11 bases between. CDR1 LNHDA and CDR2 SQIVND come from the germline V gene (reference sequence). In nucleotides, the CDR3 is TGTGCCAGTAGTCTTGGACTTTATAGCAATCAGCCCCAGCATTTT. Residues: CASSLGLYSNQPQHF.

This clone was counted once. The chain is built from TRBV15 and TRBJ1-1; 7 positions match TRBD1. The germline gives CDR1 LNHNV, CDR2 YYDKDF (reference sequence). J gave up 6 bases and V 0 bases, and 7 bases lay outside the gene matches. This CDR3 has 15 residues. This CDR3 reads CATSRDRTGSAEAFF. The DNA for the CDR3 is TGTGCCACCAGCAGAGACCGGACAGGTTCGGCTGAAGCTTTCTTT.

The V call is TRBV7-2, the J call TRBJ2-1; 9 bases match TRBD2. The length of the CDR3 is 17 residues. Germline V lookup: CDR1 SGHTA, CDR2 FQGNSA. V dropped 5 bases and J dropped 0; count of bases not matched to a gene: 8. The CDR3 reads CASSVSPTSGSYNEQFF. The CDR3 coding sequence is TGTGCCAGCAGCGTTTCCCCGACTAGCGGCTCCTACAATGAGCAGTTCTTC.

The gene calls are TRBV7-2 and TRBJ2-4, with 13 bases identical to TRBD2. From germline, CDR1 is SGHTA and CDR2 FQGNSA. The CDR3 has 19 amino acids. V gave up 4 bases and J gave up 1 base; unmatched junction bases: 10. The CDR3 sequence is CASSSQGLAGSLAKNIQYF. DNA for the CDR3: TGTGCCAGCAGCTCCCAGGGACTAGCGGGATCGCTGGCCAAAAACATTCAGTACTTC.

V is TRBV18 and J is TRBJ1-1, with D unresolved. CDR3 length: 16 residues. Trimming removed 3 bases at V and 0 bases at J, with 14 bases between. From germline, CDR1 is KGHSH and CDR2 LQKENI. CDR3 DNA sequence: TGTGCCAGCTCACCCCAAGAAGCCATAATGAACACTGAAGCTTTCTTT. This codes for CASSPQEAIMNTEAFF.

Note on this clone: The same CDR3 arises from other DNA sequences in this sample as well. J is TRBJ1-2 and V is TRBV18, with 7 bases lining up with TRBD1. The CDR3 spans 14 residues. The V segment lost 3 bases and the J segment 4 bases; nucleotides outside the gene matches: 5. The germline gives CDR1 KGHSH, CDR2 LQKENI. The chain's CDR3 is CASSPQGVGYGYTF. DNA for the CDR3: TGTGCCAGCTCACCTCAGGGGGTTGGCTATGGCTACACCTTC.

The sample holds one count of this clone. The same CDR3 arises from other DNA sequences in this sample as well. The chain uses TRBV5-1 and TRBJ1-3; possible D gene TRBD1, 5 bases. This CDR3 region has 15 residues. Germline loops: CDR1 SGHRS, CDR2 YFSETQ. V dropped 4 bases and J dropped 0 bases, with 11 bases sitting between them. Written as DNA, the CDR3 is TGCGCCAGCAGCCCAGACAGCTCCTCTGGAAACACCATATATTTT. This encodes CASSPDSSSGNTIYF. The complete variable domain, with remaining parts taken from reference TRBV5-1 and TRBJ1-3, reads KAGVTQTPRYLIKTRGQQVTLSCSPISGHRSVSWYQQTPGQGLQFLFEYFSETQRNKGNFPGRFSGRQFSNSRSEMNVSTLELGDSALYLCASSPDSSSGNTIYFGEGSWLTVV.

The V and J genes are TRBV30 and TRBJ1-1; no definite D call. Germline values: CDR1 GTSNPN, CDR2 SVGIG (reference sequence). V was pared by 2 bases and J by 7 bases, with 8 bases between. The CDR3 length is 11 residues. The CDR3 DNA follows: TGTGCCTGGAGTAGTCGAAATGAAGCTTTCTTT. Amino acid sequence: CAWSSRNEAFF.

With regard to this clone: The sample holds other DNA sequences that translate to the same CDR3. This chain links TRBV6-4 with TRBJ2-3; no clear D. Trimming took 0 bases from V and 1 from J, leaving 8 bases between them. The CDR3 loop spans 15 amino acids. CDR1 is MRHNA, CDR2 SNTAGT, per germline. The CDR3, as DNA: TGTGCCAGCAGTGACTCGGGCGGCGGCACAGATACGCAGTATTTT. Translation gives CASSDSGGGTDTQYF.

The chain couples TRBV4-3 to TRBJ1-4; D not resolved. Germline V gives CDR1 LGHNA, CDR2 YSLEER. The CDR3 contains 15 residues. Trimming left V 0 bases short and J 8 bases short, with 13 bases between. CDR3 loop: CASSQDLGTWEKLFF. The DNA for the CDR3 is TGCGCCAGCAGCCAAGACCTGGGAACCTGGGAAAAACTGTTTTTT.

The chain combines TRBV2 with TRBJ1-6, with D possibly being TRBD1 (6 bases). Trimming took off 5 bases at V and 10 bases at J, with 18 bases between the two ends. This CDR3 has 15 residues. Per germline, CDR1 SNHLY and CDR2 FYNNEI. CDR3 DNA sequence: TGTGCCAGCAGTCTTACCGGGACACTGGGGTCACCCCTCCACTTT. Residues: CASSLTGTLGSPLHF.

This clone was observed once. The chain recombines TRBV7-2 with TRBJ2-7; 12 bases fit TRBD2. V trimming: 3 bases; J trimming: 5 bases; junction bases outside the gene matches: 8. Germline CDR1 and CDR2: SGHTA and FQGNSA. CDR3 length: 16 residues. The CDR3 DNA sequence: TGTGCCAGCAGCTTGGGACTAGCGGGTGGTCGGGACGAGCAGTACTTC. The encoded protein is CASSLGLAGGRDEQYF.